The rows below give T cell receptor beta chains drawn from one sample of a study of cytomegalovirus exposure and HLA in healthy donors. Repertoires were generated with immunoSEQ multiplex PCR, while TCRdb's copy carries only in-frame clones and drops some. The table lists roughly 120,000 clones, more than 75% of them singletons, with around 5.1% in the top ten. Source material: PBMCs. The source is a man between 18 and 35 years old in good health and CMV-seronegative. CDR3s include the opening cysteine and the closing phenylalanine or tryptophan. The order of the fields is V gene, D gene, J gene, clone size, CDR3 protein, CDR3 DNA. The D gene is left open where the match is weak. Size is omitted from some rows. Given values are once, few, many or a class for expanded clones.

>TRBV7-9|TRBD1|TRBJ1-4|NA
CASSLKDRGGGELFF
TGTGCCAGCAGCTTAAAAGACAGGGGCGGGGGTGAACTGTTTTTT
>TRBV4-1|NA|TRBJ2-7|NA
CASSQARQSNYEQYF
TGCGCCAGCAGCCAAGCGCGGCAGAGTAATTACGAGCAGTACTTC
>TRBV29-1|TRBD1|TRBJ2-7|once
CSAAASQGENEQYF
TGCAGCGCGGCCGCCAGCCAGGGGGAAAACGAGCAGTACTTC
>TRBV2|TRBD1|TRBJ1-3|NA
CASSEARGPITLSSGNTIYF
TGTGCCAGCAGTGAGGCGAGGGGGCCGATAACTCTGAGCTCTGGAAACACCATATATTTT
>TRBV27|NA|TRBJ1-4|NA
CASSLGRGYDEKLFF
TGTGCCAGCAGTTTAGGGCGGGGTTATGACGAAAAACTGTTTTTT
>TRBV27|TRBD1|TRBJ1-1|NA
CASRDRGLDTEAFF
TGTGCCAGCAGGGACAGGGGGCTGGACACTGAAGCTTTCTTT
>TRBV30|NA|TRBJ2-2|once
CAWAADLRNTGELFF
TGTGCCTGGGCCGCGGACTTACGAAACACCGGGGAGCTGTTTTTT
>TRBV30|NA|TRBJ2-1|once
CAWSVRRVNNEQFF
TGTGCCTGGAGTGTACGCAGGGTGAACAATGAGCAGTTCTTC
>TRBV7-9|TRBD2|TRBJ2-7|NA
CASSPRDGGGYEQYF
TGTGCCAGCAGCCCAAGGGACGGCGGGGGCTACGAGCAGTACTTC
>TRBV6-1|TRBD2|TRBJ2-1|NA
CASSELWTSGRRRYNEQFF
TGTGCCAGCAGTGAACTTTGGACTAGCGGGAGGAGGCGGTACAATGAGCAGTTCTTC
>TRBV6-1|NA|TRBJ1-3|NA
CASSRRGERNTIYF
TGTGCCAGCAGTCGCAGGGGTGAGAGAAACACCATATATTTT
>TRBV29-1|TRBD2|TRBJ2-7|NA
CSAGLAEEQYF
TGCAGCGCCGGACTAGCGGAGGAGCAGTACTTC
>TRBV29-1|NA|TRBJ1-2|NA
CSVESIGVSYGYTF
TGCAGCGTTGAATCCATAGGGGTGAGCTATGGCTACACCTTC
>TRBV5-1|NA|TRBJ2-7|NA
CASSLVAGAYEQYF
TGCGCCAGCAGCTTGGTGGCTGGAGCCTACGAGCAGTACTTC
>TRBV7-9|NA|TRBJ2-3|NA
CASSAGFGDTQYF
TGTGCCAGCAGCGCAGGGTTTGGAGATACGCAGTATTTT
>TRBV30|NA|TRBJ2-3|NA
CALERDTQYF
TGTGCCTTGGAGCGAGATACGCAGTATTTT
>TRBV5-4|NA|TRBJ2-2|once
CASSQRVLTGELFF
TGTGCCAGCAGCCAGCGGGTTCTCACCGGGGAGCTGTTTTTT
>TRBV18|NA|TRBJ2-7|NA
CASSPLDFYEQYF
TGTGCCAGCTCACCTCTGGACTTCTACGAGCAGTACTTC
>TRBV7-9|NA|TRBJ1-1|NA
CASSRIQVMNTEAFF
TGTGCCAGCAGCCGTATACAGGTGATGAACACTGAAGCTTTCTTT
>TRBV15|TRBD2|TRBJ2-3|NA
CATSRSLAGNTDTQYF
TGTGCCACCAGCAGGTCCTTAGCGGGTAACACAGATACGCAGTATTTT
>TRBV7-9|NA|TRBJ1-6|NA
CASSLDGGSSSYNSPLHF
TGTGCCAGCAGCTTAGACGGGGGATCAAGCTCCTATAATTCACCCCTCCACTTT
>TRBV7-9|NA|TRBJ2-2|once
CASSLNAPRGGTGELFF
TGTGCCAGCAGCTTAAATGCACCGAGAGGTGGCACCGGGGAGCTGTTTTTT
>TRBV27|NA|TRBJ2-1|NA
CASRLTGYNEQFF
TGTGCCAGCAGATTAACGGGCTACAATGAGCAGTTCTTC
>TRBV5-6|TRBD2|TRBJ2-1|NA
CASSLKGLAGNEQFF
TGTGCCAGCAGCTTGAAGGGACTAGCTGGGAATGAGCAGTTCTTC
>TRBV9|TRBD1|TRBJ2-7|NA
CASSRDSSYEQYF
TGTGCCAGCAGCCGGGACAGCTCCTACGAGCAGTACTTC
>TRBV2|NA|TRBJ1-2|NA
CASVDPGTLYGYTF
TGTGCCAGCGTCGACCCCGGGACACTTTATGGCTACACCTTC
>TRBV19|NA|TRBJ1-5|NA
CASKIDSSNQPQHF
TGTGCCAGTAAAATTGACAGTAGCAATCAGCCCCAGCATTTT
>TRBV5-4|TRBD1|TRBJ1-2|NA
CASSGGTGDSLYGYTF
TGTGCCAGCAGCGGCGGGACAGGGGATTCCCTCTATGGCTACACCTTC
>TRBV5-8|NA|TRBJ2-7|NA
CASSWGLYEQYF
TGTGCCAGCAGCTGGGGACTTTACGAGCAGTACTTC
>TRBV27|NA|TRBJ2-7|NA
CASSTPSSYEQYF
TGTGCCAGCAGTACACCCAGCTCCTACGAGCAGTACTTC
>TRBV7-9|TRBD2|TRBJ2-7|NA
CASSSSGGLYEQYF
TGTGCCAGCAGCAGCAGCGGGGGACTTTACGAGCAGTACTTC
>TRBV30|TRBD1|TRBJ2-3|NA
CAWERTGGSADTQYF
TGTGCCTGGGAAAGGACAGGGGGGTCGGCAGATACGCAGTATTTT
>TRBV29-1|TRBD1|TRBJ1-3|NA
CSVPGQESGNTIYF
TGCAGCGTCCCGGGACAGGAGTCTGGAAACACCATATATTTT
>TRBV7-7|NA|TRBJ1-4|NA
CASSLAFQGEKLFF
TGTGCCAGCAGCTTAGCCTTCCAGGGCGAAAAACTGTTTTTT
>TRBV6-5|TRBD1|TRBJ2-7|NA
CASSFDRGGSYEQYF
TGTGCCAGCAGTTTCGACAGGGGTGGCTCCTACGAGCAGTACTTC
>TRBV19|TRBD1|TRBJ1-4|NA
CASSILGQGLFF
TGTGCCAGTAGTATTCTGGGACAGGGACTGTTTTTT
>TRBV30|TRBD1|TRBJ1-1|NA
CAWSKDRANTEAFF
TGTGCCTGGAGCAAGGACAGGGCCAACACTGAAGCTTTCTTT
>TRBV15|NA|TRBJ1-5|NA
CATSSREGNPPQHF
TGTGCCACCAGTTCCAGGGAAGGGAATCCGCCCCAGCATTTT
>TRBV7-2|NA|TRBJ2-5|NA
CASSPERAYTQYF
TGTGCCAGCAGCCCCGAAAGAGCTTATACCCAGTACTTC
>TRBV13|NA|TRBJ2-1|NA
CASSQEGGSSYNEQFF
TGTGCCAGCAGCCAGGAGGGAGGTAGCTCCTACAATGAGCAGTTCTTC
>TRBV11-2|NA|TRBJ2-7|NA
CASTLDSGPPYEQYF
TGTGCCAGCACCTTAGACTCAGGGCCCCCCTACGAGCAGTACTTC
>TRBV30|TRBD1|TRBJ2-7|NA
CAWGPGTGGHEQYF
TGTGCCTGGGGGCCCGGGACAGGTGGCCACGAGCAGTACTTC
>TRBV4-2|NA|TRBJ2-3|NA
CASSPTRGTLTDTQYF
TGTGCCAGCAGCCCCACACGGGGGACTCTTACAGATACGCAGTATTTT
>TRBV27|TRBD1|TRBJ2-1|NA
CASTPGTGNHNEQFF
TGTGCCAGCACCCCCGGGACAGGAAATCACAATGAGCAGTTCTTC
>TRBV27|TRBD2|TRBJ2-1|NA
CASSSIAGDNEQFF
TGTGCCAGCAGTTCAATAGCGGGGGACAATGAGCAGTTCTTC
>TRBV6-1|NA|TRBJ2-2|NA
CASTGVDTGELFF
TGTGCCAGCACAGGGGTGGACACCGGGGAGCTGTTTTTT
>TRBV5-8|NA|TRBJ1-1|once
CASSLIGNTEAFF
TGTGCCAGCAGCTTGATCGGGAACACTGAAGCTTTCTTT
>TRBV6-1|NA|TRBJ1-5|NA
CASNTRDNPNQPQHF
TGTGCCAGCAATACTAGGGACAATCCCAATCAGCCCCAGCATTTT
>TRBV6-1|NA|TRBJ2-7|NA
CASSETRVAYEQYF
TGTGCCAGCAGTGAAACCAGGGTAGCCTACGAGCAGTACTTC
>TRBV25-1|NA|TRBJ2-3|NA
CASTGFRSTDTQYF
TGTGCCAGCACAGGGTTCCGAAGCACAGATACGCAGTATTTT
>TRBV2|TRBD1|TRBJ1-2|NA
CASSEGQGNYGYTF
TGTGCCAGCAGTGAAGGACAGGGTAACTATGGCTACACCTTC